These T cell receptor beta chains were read from a single sample in a study of blood T cell repertoires in COVID-19. Method: immunoSEQ multiplex PCR; TCRdb's copy keeps in-frame clones and lacks some. The table includes 430,000 or so clones, 70% to 90% detected once. The sequenced sample consisted of PBMCs or T cells enriched from blood (not recorded which). The receptors were gathered from a woman aged 40 to 49 who had recovered from COVID-19. The conserved cysteine and the conserved F or W are not part of the CDR3 here. Each record gives: clone size, V gene, CDR3 protein. The size field is filled for only some rows; it gives once, few, many or a size class.

clone size: once
V gene: TRBV9
CDR3 protein: ASSAAYNEQF

clone size: -
V gene: TRBV11-3
CDR3 protein: ASSIRQAGSPLH

clone size: -
V gene: TRBV9
CDR3 protein: ASSANPATPRNEQY

clone size: -
V gene: TRBV2
CDR3 protein: ASSDRTDGNTIY

clone size: -
V gene: TRBV5-1
CDR3 protein: ASSLEGQGRTEAF

clone size: once
V gene: TRBV5-1
CDR3 protein: ASSLVPGTNEKLF

clone size: -
V gene: TRBV27
CDR3 protein: ASSFFSRGNTEAF

clone size: -
V gene: TRBV11-2
CDR3 protein: ASGTGGSGNTIY

clone size: -
V gene: TRBV10-2
CDR3 protein: ASMWGTGLTEAF

clone size: -
V gene: TRBV7-8
CDR3 protein: ASIRSGGPLDGYT